The 5 T cell receptor beta chains below were found in one sample sequenced in a study of blood T cells in healthy people across ages. Sample-barcoded 5' priming and a J-beta primer mix drove a second PCR of about 6 to 12 cycles. One entry per CDR3 protein results from TCRdb running MiXCR on the 5' RACE reads. The profile shows roughly 1.4 million distinct CDR3 sequences, roughly 64% of them singletons. The sequenced sample consisted of blood. These receptors originate from a man younger than 30 in good health.

This clonotype has just a few counts. This chain links TRBV29-1 with TRBJ1-2, with a tentative D call TRBD1 (5 bases). The germline V gene encodes CDR1 SQVTM and CDR2 ANQGSEA. The CDR3 runs 13 residues. This chain's CDR3 is CSDQGSRSYGYTF. The CDR3 DNA sequence: TGCAGTGATCAGGGAAGCAGGAGCTATGGCTACACCTTC.

This clonotype has only a few counts. The chain couples TRBV5-6 to TRBJ1-1; D possibly corresponds to TRBD1 (5 bases). Trimming stripped 1 base from V and 1 base from J, with 17 bases between. Germline loops: CDR1 SGHDT, CDR2 YYEEEE. This CDR3 comprises 17 residues. The CDR3 loop is CASSLYPRGQTNTEAFF. The DNA for the CDR3 is TGTGCCAGCAGCTTGTACCCCCGAGGACAAACGAACACTGAAGCTTTCTTT.

V usage is TRBV2 and J usage is TRBJ2-1; 7 bases are a match to TRBD2. J gave up 3 bases and V 6 bases, and 11 bases lay outside the gene matches. CDR3 length: 16 amino acids. CDR1 and CDR2 (germline): SNHLY, FYNNEI. CDR3 in DNA: TGTGCCAGCAGGGGACTACTCGGGACCGACTACAATGAGCAGTTCTTC. It encodes CASRGLLGTDYNEQFF.

The gene calls are TRBV20-1 and TRBJ2-7, with TRBD2 identical over 13 bases. Germline V gives CDR1 DFQATT, CDR2 SNEGSKA (reference sequence). V shed 5 bases, J shed 4 bases, and the junction held 17 bases outside the gene matches. The CDR3 runs 18 residues. The CDR3 nucleotides are TGCAGTGCTCAACTAGGACTAGCGGGGGCCAATTTGGGTTACGAGCAGTACTTC. This gives the protein CSAQLGLAGANLGYEQYF.

This chain links TRBV4-1 with TRBJ1-6, with 8 bases fitting TRBD1. The CDR3 contains 14 residues. The junction had 6 bases not matched to a gene; V was cut back by 6 bases and J by 8 bases. CDR1 and CDR2 (germline): MGHRA, YSYEKL. CDR3 DNA sequence: TGCGCCAGCAGACCCGGACAGGGTGATTCACCCCTCCACTTT. Translated: CASRPGQGDSPLHF.